The 17 T cell receptor beta chains reported below all come from one sample, sequenced in a study of Graves' ophthalmopathy and Graves' hyperthyroidism. Amplified TCR beta CDR3 regions were obtained using RNA transcripts as template. After a first-round RT-PCR with HTBI primers, a second-round multiplex PCR was run. Using its own MiXCR run on the multiplex PCR reads, TCRdb lists one record per CDR3 protein. Of 620,000 or so distinct CDR3 sequences in the sample, approximately 22% were seen once. Sequencing was carried out using peripheral blood. All receptors derive from a woman younger than 35 with stable Graves' hyperthyroidism. Some clones in this sample may be carry-over from other donors' samples.

On this clonotype: This sequence may be a read error, since a much larger clone differs from it by one base. In nucleotides, the CDR3 is TGTGCCAGCAGTTTATTTGCGGAGACCCAGTACTTC. Translated: CASSLFAETQYF. V usage is TRBV28 and J usage is TRBJ2-5; no definite D call. The CDR3 is 12 amino acids. Trimming shortened V by 1 base and J by 5 bases, and 5 bases separated the two germline ends. From germline, CDR1 is MDHEN and CDR2 SYDVKM. Filled out from reference TRBV28 and TRBJ2-5, the complete variable domain reads DVKVTQSSRYLVKRTGEKVFLECVQDMDHENMFWYRQDPGLGLRLIYFSYDVKMKEKGDIPEGYSVSREKKERFSLILESASTNQTSMYLCASSLFAETQYFGPGTRLLVL.

This clonotype was seen repeatedly, ten times or more. For the CDR3, the DNA is TGTGCCAGCAGTTTAGGAGCGGATAGCAATCAGCCCCAGCATTTT. Translating gives CASSLGADSNQPQHF. The chain joins TRBV12-3 or TRBV12-4 to TRBJ1-5; D uncertain. This CDR3 region has 15 residues. V was cut by 1 base and J by 0 bases, with 7 bases left in between.

The gene calls are TRBV6-5 and TRBJ2-7; D gene unclear. V was trimmed by 5 bases and J by 4 bases, leaving 12 bases between them. Germline CDR1 is MNHEY and CDR2 is SVGAGI. This CDR3 has 13 amino acids. The CDR3 nucleotides read TGTGCCAGCAGTACCGAACCGCGTTACGAGCAGTACTTC. The encoded protein is CASSTEPRYEQYF.

This clonotype was counted ten times or more. This sequence joins TRBV20-1 and TRBJ1-1, with 7 positions matching TRBD1. Germline CDR1 and CDR2: DFQATT and SNEGSKA (reference sequence). Trimming at V came to 4 bases and at J to 5 bases, leaving 7 bases not matched to a gene. CDR3 length equals 13 residues. The CDR3 nucleotides read TGCAGTGCTACCCCGACAGGGCTTACTGAAGCTTTCTTT. It yields the protein CSATPTGLTEAFF.

This clonotype was detected only a few times. The chain uses TRBV20-1 and TRBJ2-2; maybe TRBD2 (6 bases). V gave up 4 bases and J gave up 2 bases, with 11 bases separating them. CDR1 is DFQATT, CDR2 SNEGSKA, per germline (reference sequence). The CDR3 is 14 residues long. The CDR3 spells CSAIGTSNTGELFF. Written as DNA, the CDR3 is TGCAGTGCTATCGGGACTTCTAACACCGGGGAGCTGTTTTTT.

For this clonotype: This may stem from a read error, because a much larger clone lies one nucleotide away. The CDR3 carries no conserved terminal phenylalanine or tryptophan, so it likely arises from a read error. This rearrangement joins TRBV6-8 to TRBJ2-2; the D gene is possibly TRBD2 (6 bases). V was clipped by 5 bases and J by 3 bases, with 7 bases between them. CDR1 and CDR2 (germline): MNHGY, SAAAGT. This CDR3 has 13 amino acids. The CDR3: CASSPGDTGELFV. The CDR3 nucleotides read TGTGCCAGCAGTCCGGGGGACACCGGGGAGCTGTTTGTT.

The gene calls are TRBV12-3 or TRBV12-4 and TRBJ1-2; 7 bases are a match to TRBD1. V gave up 11 bases and J gave up 2 bases; unmatched junction bases: 14. The CDR3 consists of 15 residues. The CDR3 coding sequence is TGTGCCGTACACGGAGAGGGGGCCGGGAACTATGGCTACACCTTC. Residues: CAVHGEGAGNYGYTF.

This clonotype was detected only a few times. The V gene is TRBV19, the J gene TRBJ1-2; perhaps TRBD1 as D (5 bases). The V end lost 9 bases, the J end lost 6 bases, and 20 bases lay between the germline ends. Germline V gene data show CDR1 as LNHDA and CDR2 as SQIVND (reference sequence). The CDR3 has 14 amino acids. CDR3 amino acids: CASRVRGGMDGYTF. The CDR3 region has the DNA TGTGCCAGCAGAGTACGGGGGGGGATGGATGGCTACACCTTC.

The chain uses TRBV20-1 and TRBJ2-2; D possibly matches TRBD1 or TRBD2 (5 bases each). The CDR3 runs 12 residues. Germline V gene data show CDR1 as DFQATT and CDR2 as SNEGSKA (reference sequence). Trimming removed 0 bases at V and 8 bases at J, with 7 bases between. CDR3 residues: CSARDGGGELFF. CDR3 coding DNA: TGCAGTGCTAGAGATGGGGGTGGGGAGCTGTTTTTT.

Worth noting for this clonotype: It may be a read error: a sequence one base away is much more abundant. The chain is built from TRBV7-2 and TRBJ1-5, with D tentatively TRBD1 (6 bases). From germline, CDR1 is SGHTA and CDR2 FQGNSA. The CDR3 spans 15 residues. CDR3 residues: CASSLAPGASQPKHF. As DNA, the CDR3 is TGTGCCAGCAGCTTAGCCCCGGGGGCGTCCCAGCCCAAGCATTTT. Complete variable domain (other parts from reference TRBV7-2 and TRBJ1-5): GAGVSQSPSNKVTEKGKDVELRCDPISGHTALYWYRQSLGQGLEFLIYFQGNSAPDKSGLPSDRFSAERTGGSVSTLTIQRTQQEDSAVYLCASSLAPGASQPKHFGDGTRLSIL.

This clonotype was observed at least ten times. The chain links TRBV11-2 to TRBJ1-2, with D possibly being TRBD1 (5 bases). The CDR3 runs 13 residues. The V gene's germline CDR1 is SGHAT and CDR2 FQNNGV. V lost 2 bases to trimming and J lost 5 bases, with 9 bases between them. CDR3 sequence (DNA): TGTGCCAGCAGCTTACCGGGGGAGTATGGCTACACCTTC. Amino acid sequence: CASSLPGEYGYTF.

The rearrangement links TRBV12-3 or TRBV12-4 to TRBJ1-2; 9 positions agree with TRBD1. The V gene end was trimmed by 7 bases and the J gene end by 1 base; junction bases not matched to a gene: 7. The CDR3 is 15 residues long. The CDR3 is CASNSPGQGNYGYTF. The CDR3 DNA reads as TGTGCCAGCAACTCCCCGGGACAGGGTAACTATGGCTACACCTTC.

V and J are TRBV3-1 and TRBJ2-5; 7 bases are a match to TRBD2. Germline V gene data show CDR1 as LGHDT and CDR2 as YNNKEL (reference sequence). The CDR3 consists of 14 residues. The J segment lost 4 bases and the V segment lost 4 bases, leaving 6 bases of the junction unmatched. The CDR3 nucleotides read TGTGCCAGCAGCCGAGGACGGGGGGTAGAGACCCAGTACTTC. Translated, it gives CASSRGRGVETQYF.

The sample holds many counts of this clonotype. V is TRBV28 and J is TRBJ2-7; D remains ambiguous. CDR3 length: 15 residues. With 3 bases removed from V and 5 bases from J, the gap between germline ends came to 17 bases. In germline, CDR1 is MDHEN, CDR2 SYDVKM. The CDR3 protein is CASSLKFLGTDEQYF. The CDR3 bases are TGTGCCAGCAGTTTGAAGTTTCTGGGCACGGACGAGCAGTACTTC.

V is TRBV10-3 and J is TRBJ2-7; D may be TRBD1 (5 bases). This CDR3 has 14 residues. The germline CDR1 and CDR2 sequences are ENHRY and SYGVKD. V lost 3 bases, J lost 5 bases, and 14 bases lay in between. CDR3 bases: TGTGCCATCAGTGATTTGCAGGGTTATCACGAGCAGTACTTC. This sequence encodes CAISDLQGYHEQYF.

This clonotype was seen at least ten times. An end of the junction differs from the germline gene, which may be a read error. The chain is built from TRBV6-5 and TRBJ2-4, with TRBD2 matching over 13 bases. The germline CDR1 and CDR2 sequences are MNHEY and SVGAGI. This CDR3 is 15 amino acids long. CDR3 sequence reads: CASSSPGLAGNIKYF. The CDR3 nucleotides read TGTGCCAGCAGCTCGCCGGGACTAGCGGGAAACATTAAGTACTTC.

This clonotype has more than one count but fewer than ten. J is TRBJ2-2 and V is TRBV13; D is ambiguous. The germline V gene has CDR1 PRHDT and CDR2 FYEKMQ (reference sequence). The CDR3 runs 15 residues. Trimming cost V 4 bases and J 4 bases, with 13 bases left between them. The CDR3: CASSSLIGLTGELFF. The CDR3 DNA reads TGTGCCAGCAGCTCACTCATTGGCCTCACCGGGGAGCTGTTTTTT.